This entry concerns a single T cell receptor (beta chain). This clonotype was counted ten times or more. What antigen it recognizes has not been identified. Base qualities are not at hand, and no much larger clone is one base apart. These data are taken from a study of prognosis after radiotherapy for stage I lung cancer (dated by TCRdb to the early 2020s). Context from the whole study: Between April 2018 and January 2019, approximately 18 stage I NSCLC patients were enrolled in Nanjing, China. In fourteen patients the disease was a newly diagnosed primary stage I lung tumor, whereas 4 or 5 had oligometastatic NSCLC following surgical resection of the primary tumor. Every patient was regarded as medically inoperable, because of comorbidities in about a dozen cases and refusal of surgery in seven or eight cases. The cohort comprised 10 to 15 men and 6 women with a median age of approximately 74 years, ranging from roughly 50 to 84 years. Squamous cell carcinoma histology was identified in roughly seven patients, and adenocarcinoma histology was identified in about 12 patients. Image-guided IMRT or VMAT was used to deliver SBRT in 3 to 5 fractions at a biologically effective dose of at least 100 Gy. SBRT was not combined with any concurrent therapy in any patient. About 20% of the 19 patients developed distant metastases after SBRT, at a median of approximately 7 months; the other 15 showed no significant progression. Peripheral blood TCR beta repertoires were profiled in stage I NSCLC patients before and after stereotactic body radiotherapy, and the study then linked these repertoires to distant failure. The study sequenced 38 blood samples from 20 or so patients, one before and one after SBRT per patient.

Two rounds of multiplex PCR on genomic DNA were used to amplify the TCR beta CDR3 region. The first PCR round used primers specific to each TRBV and TRBJ gene, and the primer sequences were filed in Chinese patent CN105087789A. Universal primers were used in the second PCR round. The Roche High Pure PCR Template Preparation Kit was used to extract genomic DNA from frozen PBMCs. Libraries were sequenced paired-end with 151 bp reads on an Illumina HiSeq 3000. Per the authors' processing: Raw reads lacking the multiplex PCR primer sequences were removed with CutAdapt. PEAR was used to merge high-quality paired reads into contigs. By aligning each contig to reference sequences, MiXCR assigned the TRB V, D and J gene segments to that contig. To remove sequencing errors, CDR3 sequences were clustered according to base quality and sequence similarity. Diversity was measured as Shannon entropy normalized by the natural log of productive TCR sequence number. Clonality was defined as one minus Shannon entropy divided by the natural log of the number of unique clonotypes. Progression-free survival cut-offs for repertoire metrics were chosen using the Youden index of ROC curves, with analyses run in R 3.5.3. TCRdb passed the public sequencing reads through fastp at Q25 and MiXCR, retaining productive beta sequences. Rows are unified per CDR3 protein, each entry keeping the most common DNA and genes. TCRdb assigned the V and J calls; the authors' analysis was not used. The sample includes some 17,000 distinct CDR3 sequences, with 25% to 35% observed a single time. Roughly 30% of the sample is taken by the ten largest.

No patient had a history of other malignancies or prior chemotherapy or radiotherapy, and all had node-negative disease on CT and PET/CT. At each of two time points, roughly 6.3 milliliters of peripheral venous blood were collected in EDTA tubes. Ficoll-Paque Plus density-gradient centrifugation was used to isolate PBMCs. Right after collection, samples were placed at -80 degrees C and kept there until analysis. On the study overall, not on this receptor specifically: After SBRT, the count of unique TCR clones dropped from a median of roughly 9,400 beforehand to 6,000 to 7,500 afterward (Wilcoxon paired P=0.011). No adjustment for multiple comparisons was applied to any of the reported P values. Differences by metastasis status were reportedly seen in TRBV and TRBJ usage frequencies, involving two V genes at baseline and, after SBRT, 8 or 9 V genes and two J genes. Post-SBRT Shannon entropy and its change from baseline were lower in patients who developed distant metastases; baseline Shannon entropy was not associated with metastases. Whether the expanded TCR clones were tumor-specific was not determined. The small cohort and short follow-up limited the study, so independent validation of the findings is needed.

This clonotype was obtained from a donor aged 50 or older with non-small cell lung cancer. This specimen consisted of PBMCs, obtained before or after stereotactic body radiation therapy (not recorded which).

For the CDR3, the sequence is CASSQDGHTGELFF. In nucleotides, the sequence is TGTGCCAGCAGCCAAGATGGTCACACCGGGGAGCTGTTTTTT. Recombination linked TRBV4-2 to TRBJ2-2; no D gene call is confident. The germline V gene supplies CDR1 LGHNA and CDR2 YNFKEQ. V and J are truncated by 0 bases and 3 bases respectively, leaving an intervening sequence of 5 bases. The CDR3 goes from the cysteine to the phenylalanine over 14 residues. Only the CDR3 portion is preserved as DNA: 42 bases, with reading frame beginning at the first base.